Listed here is a single T cell receptor (beta chain). Its antigen is unknown. The data were taken from a study of vaccination effects on CD4 cells after COVID-19. The CDR3 loop spans 15 amino acids. Trimming left V 0 bases short and J 1 base short, with 10 bases between. Germline V gene lookup returns CDR1 SGHKS and CDR2 YYEKEE (reference sequence). Prior to sequencing, the ViraFEST assay stimulated PBMC with viral peptide pools, which expanded the antigen-specific CD4+ T cells. Researchers isolated CD4+ T cells once 9 to 11 days of culture had elapsed. Participants received two doses of either the BNT162b2 or mRNA-1273 vaccine. Using immunoSEQ multiplex PCR, the repertoire was profiled, and TCRdb retains in-frame clones only, with some absent. The sample has more than 12,000 clones, about 74% seen once.

This receptor was obtained from a human donor who received a COVID-19 vaccine. The material was CD4+ T cells from PBMCs cultured with HCoV-NL63 spike peptides, obtained after COVID-19 vaccination. The genes are TRBV5-5 and TRBJ1-1, with TRBD1 as a possible D gene (5 bases). The CDR3 DNA reads TGTGCCAGCAGCTTGGGGGGGTTGGGGAACACTGAAGCTTTCTTT. Residues: CASSLGGLGNTEAFF.